Below are 16 T cell receptor beta chains sequenced from a single sample in a study of OX40 agonist ivuxolimab in advanced cancers. Clones were sequenced by immunoSEQ multiplex PCR, and TCRdb holds only the in-frame ones, with some missing. The repertoire holds around 60,000 clones, with under 90% as singletons. The sample here was CD4+ or CD8+ T cells sorted from blood, taken in a trial of the OX40 agonist ivuxolimab. The receptor set was obtained from an adult with an advanced solid tumor such as melanoma, head and neck, liver or kidney cancer.

The chain joins TRBV7-2 to TRBJ2-3, with TRBD2 identical over 8 bases. Germline V CDR1 and CDR2: SGHTA, FQGNSA. After removal of 5 bases from V and 11 bases from J, the junction contained 12 bases not matched to a gene. CDR3 size: 14 residues. The CDR3 loop reads CASSAGLDSFGQYF. The CDR3 region has the DNA TGTGCCAGCAGCGCGGGACTAGATTCGTTCGGGCAGTATTTT.

The chain recombines TRBV7-3 with TRBJ2-2; D may be TRBD2 (5 bases). The CDR3 loop spans 14 amino acids. The V and J ends lost 1 base and 7 bases respectively, with 10 bases between them. Germline V gene data show CDR1 as SGHTA and CDR2 as FQGTGA. The CDR3 protein is CASSLIRGDGELFF. For the CDR3, the DNA is TGTGCCAGCAGCTTAATTCGGGGAGACGGGGAGCTGTTTTTT. Variable domain in full (rest from reference TRBV7-3 and TRBJ2-2): GAGVSQTPSNKVTEKGKYVELRCDPISGHTALYWYRQSLGQGPEFLIYFQGTGAADDSGLPNDRFFAVRPEGSVSTLKIQRTERGDSAVYLCASSLIRGDGELFFGEGSRLTVL.

The CDR3 region is CASSVGKGQLNNSPLHF. The CDR3, as DNA: TGTGCCAGCAGCGTGGGGAAAGGGCAACTAAATAATTCACCCCTCCACTTT. The chain uses TRBV9 and TRBJ1-6, with no clear D. Trimming took off 2 bases at V and 5 bases at J, with 17 bases between the two ends. Germline V gives CDR1 SGDLS, CDR2 YYNGEE. The CDR3 has 17 residues.

The rearrangement uses TRBV11-2 and TRBJ1-1, with D uncertain. The CDR3 loop spans 15 amino acids. Germline CDR1 and CDR2: SGHAT and FQNNGV. V was pared by 3 bases and J by 4 bases, with 15 bases between. This chain's CDR3 is CASSFGSRGLTEAFF. DNA for the CDR3: TGTGCCAGCAGCTTCGGAAGTCGAGGGCTCACTGAAGCTTTCTTT.

The V and J genes are TRBV5-6 and TRBJ1-4, with D hard to call. V shed 0 bases and J shed 7 bases, with 7 bases lying between them. The CDR3 extends over 13 amino acids. The germline V gene has CDR1 SGHDT and CDR2 YYEEEE. CDR3 DNA: TGTGCCAGCAGCTTGGAGAGGGCTGAAAAACTGTTTTTT. Its translation: CASSLERAEKLFF.

This clone appeared a few times. The chain employs TRBV2 and TRBJ2-5; weak D call: TRBD2 (5 bases). Trimming cost V 2 bases and J 2 bases, with 12 bases left between them. Per germline, CDR1 SNHLY and CDR2 FYNNEI. CDR3 size: 15 residues. CDR3: CASSEKLRAQETQYF. The DNA of the CDR3 is TGTGCCAGCAGTGAAAAGTTGCGGGCACAAGAGACCCAGTACTTC.

The chain uses TRBV7-3 and TRBJ2-5, with D perhaps assigned TRBD1 or TRBD2 (5 bases each). Trimming removed 2 bases from V and 5 bases from J, with 15 bases in between. CDR1 and CDR2 (germline): SGHTA, FQGTGA. The CDR3 is 15 residues long. CDR3 nucleotides: TGTGCCAGCAGCTTATATACGGGGCGCGGGGAGACCCAGTACTTC. Residues: CASSLYTGRGETQYF.

This rearrangement joins TRBV10-3 to TRBJ1-2, with D hard to call. V lost 2 bases and J lost 2, with 6 bases in between. CDR1 is ENHRY, CDR2 SYGVKD, per germline. CDR3 length: 13 amino acids. The CDR3 nucleotides are TGTGCCATCAGTGAGGATCGGAACTATGGCTACACCTTC. It yields the protein CAISEDRNYGYTF.

The rearrangement links TRBV19 to TRBJ2-1; 12 bases fit TRBD2. This CDR3 is built from 15 residues. The V gene's germline CDR1 is LNHDA and CDR2 SQIVND (reference sequence). The V gene end was trimmed by 3 bases and the J gene end by 9 bases; junction bases not matched to a gene: 6. The CDR3 coding sequence is TGTGCCAGTAGTATGCGGACTAGCGGGATGGGTGAGCAGTTCTTC. Its translation: CASSMRTSGMGEQFF.

The J gene is TRBJ1-1, the V gene TRBV5-1; D might be TRBD1 (5 bases). The CDR3 is 16 residues long. The V end was cut by 2 bases, the J end by 4 bases, with 18 bases between. CDR1 SGHRS and CDR2 YFSETQ come from the germline V gene. The CDR3 spells CASSLQPGFGSTEAFF. Written as DNA, the CDR3 is TGCGCCAGCAGCTTACAGCCAGGGTTTGGAAGCACTGAAGCTTTCTTT. Full variable domain (outside the CDR3, taken from reference TRBV5-1 and TRBJ1-1): KAGVTQTPRYLIKTRGQQVTLSCSPISGHRSVSWYQQTPGQGLQFLFEYFSETQRNKGNFPGRFSGRQFSNSRSEMNVSTLELGDSALYLCASSLQPGFGSTEAFFGQGTRLTVV.

This clone appeared a single time. V and J are TRBV7-9 and TRBJ2-5; D possibly corresponds to TRBD2 (5 bases). Germline CDR1 and CDR2: SEHNR and FQNEAQ (reference sequence). Trimming pared 1 base from V and 5 bases from J, leaving 14 bases between. The CDR3 covers 15 residues. Here the CDR3 DNA reads TGTGCCAGCAGCTTAGAAGGTCTTAGGGAGGAGACCCAGTACTTC. Translating it yields CASSLEGLREETQYF. Supplemented by reference TRBV7-9 and TRBJ2-5, the full variable domain reads DTGVSQNPRHKITKRGQNVTFRCDPISEHNRLYWYRQTLGQGPEFLTYFQNEAQLEKSRLLSDRFSAERPKGSFSTLEIQRTEQGDSAMYLCASSLEGLREETQYFGPGTRLLVL.

The chain uses TRBV30 and TRBJ2-2; D is ambiguous. Germline V gives CDR1 GTSNPN, CDR2 SVGIG (reference sequence). Trimming cost V 0 bases and J 6 bases, with 8 bases left between them. This CDR3 is built from 13 residues. The CDR3 is CAWSVGMAGELFF. For the CDR3, the DNA is TGTGCCTGGAGTGTTGGAATGGCCGGGGAGCTGTTTTTT.

The J gene is TRBJ2-5, the V gene TRBV7-2; D is undetermined. Germline V gene data show CDR1 as SGHTA and CDR2 as FQGNSA. V lost 4 bases and J lost 5, with 14 bases in between. The CDR3 covers 14 residues. The CDR3 coding sequence is TGTGCCAGCAGCTCCCGACGAGTGTCCGAGACCCAGTACTTC. It codes for CASSSRRVSETQYF.

J is TRBJ2-6 and V is TRBV7-8, with D possibly matching TRBD1 (5 bases). V lost 5 bases, J lost 0 bases, and 14 bases lay in between. CDR3 length: 17 amino acids. Looked up from germline, CDR1 is SGHVS and CDR2 is FQNEAQ. CDR3 nucleotides: TGTGCCAGCAGCCGCGGCAAACAGGACTCTGGGGCCAACGTCCTGACTTTC. Its translation is CASSRGKQDSGANVLTF.

This sequence joins TRBV5-1 and TRBJ1-2; D gene uncertain. CDR3 length: 14 residues. V lost 2 bases, J lost 4 bases, and 12 bases lay in between. Germline V gene lookup returns CDR1 SGHRS and CDR2 YFSETQ. CDR3 amino acids: CASSFEARAYGYTF. In nucleotides, the CDR3 is TGCGCCAGCAGCTTTGAAGCGAGAGCCTATGGCTACACCTTC.

The chain couples TRBV7-2 to TRBJ2-6, with D uncertain. The CDR3 sequence is 16 residues long. V was trimmed by 5 bases and J by 1 base, leaving 12 bases between them. Per germline, CDR1 SGHTA and CDR2 FQGNSA. This CDR3 is CASSRWGGSGANVLTF. The CDR3 coding sequence is TGTGCCAGCAGCCGATGGGGTGGTTCTGGGGCCAACGTCCTGACTTTC.